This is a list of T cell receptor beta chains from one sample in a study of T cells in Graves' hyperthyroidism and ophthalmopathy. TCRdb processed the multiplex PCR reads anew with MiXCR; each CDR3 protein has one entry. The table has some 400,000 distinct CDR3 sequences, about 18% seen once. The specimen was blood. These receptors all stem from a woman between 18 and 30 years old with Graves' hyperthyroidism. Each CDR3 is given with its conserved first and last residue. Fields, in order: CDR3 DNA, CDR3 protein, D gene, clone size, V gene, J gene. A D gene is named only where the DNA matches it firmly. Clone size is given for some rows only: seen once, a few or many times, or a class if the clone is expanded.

TGTGCCAGCAGTTACTCAGGGGTCAGCGGGCAGCCCCAGCATTTT	CASSYSGVSGQPQHF	-	few	TRBV6-5	TRBJ1-5
TGCAGCGTTGGGCGGACTAGCGGGGAGACCCAGTACTTC	CSVGRTSGETQYF	TRBD2	many	TRBV29-1	TRBJ2-5
TGTGCCAGCAGCCAAGGGATTAAGGGGGATGGCTACACCTTC	CASSQGIKGDGYTF	-	-	TRBV14	TRBJ1-2
TGTGCCAGCAGCCTTGGACCGGGGCCGTACTTC	CASSLGPGPYF	-	many	TRBV7-9	TRBJ2-7
TGTGCCAGCAGTTCCCCTTCCGGGACTAGCCACTCCGGGGAGCTGTTTTTT	CASSSPSGTSHSGELFF	TRBD2	many	TRBV28	TRBJ2-2
TGTGCCAGCGGTGGTGCGGGAAAATATCAGCCCCAGCATTTT	CASGGAGKYQPQHF	-	many	TRBV6-2/TRBV6-3	TRBJ1-5
TGTGCCAGCAGCCCTCGACAGTTCCAAGAGACCCAGTACTTC	CASSPRQFQETQYF	-	-	TRBV6-1	TRBJ2-5
TGCAGTGCTAGTGGGACAACCACCTATGGCTACACCTTC	CSASGTTTYGYTF	-	many	TRBV20-1	TRBJ1-2
TGTGCCAGCATTATGACTACAGGGTCAGGTGGCTACACCTTC	CASIMTTGSGGYTF	-	many	TRBV12-3/TRBV12-4	TRBJ1-2
TGCGCCAGCAGCTTGGGACCAGTAGAGGGTCAGCCCCAGCATTTT	CASSLGPVEGQPQHF	-	few	TRBV5-1	TRBJ1-5
TGCGCCAGCAGCCAACGACAGTTAGCTAACTATGGCTACACCTTC	CASSQRQLANYGYTF	-	many	TRBV4-1	TRBJ1-2
TGTGCCAGCAGCTTCGGGAATGCTCTGAACACTGAAGCTTTCTTT	CASSFGNALNTEAFF	-	-	TRBV5-4	TRBJ1-1
TGCGCCAGCAGCCAAGCGATCGTCTCTGGGGCCAACGTCCTGACTTTC	CASSQAIVSGANVLTF	-	many	TRBV4-1	TRBJ2-6
TGTGCCAGCAGCTGGCCTAGACAGGGAATGAACACTGAAGCTTTCTTT	CASSWPRQGMNTEAFF	TRBD1	few	TRBV5-5	TRBJ1-1
TGTGCCAGCACAATAAGGTTCCTGAACACCGGGGAGCTGTTTTTT	CASTIRFLNTGELFF	-	many	TRBV6-5	TRBJ2-2
TGTGCCAGCAGGGGGGCAGGGTCCTACGAGCAGTACTTC	CASRGAGSYEQYF	-	many	TRBV6-5	TRBJ2-7
TGCGCCAGCAGCCAACAGGACACTGAAGCTTTCTTT	CASSQQDTEAFF	-	many	TRBV4-1	TRBJ1-1
TGCGCCAGCAGGCCAGACAGGGATGTAGGGTATGGCTACACCTTC	CASRPDRDVGYGYTF	TRBD1	many	TRBV5-1	TRBJ1-2
TGCAGTGCTAGAGTCGGTACCGGGACTAGCGACTACGAGCAGTACTTC	CSARVGTGTSDYEQYF	TRBD2	many	TRBV20-1	TRBJ2-7
TGTGCCAGCAGCCGGGACAGGCCCGATGTGGGGACCCAGTACTTC	CASSRDRPDVGTQYF	TRBD1	many	TRBV7-9	TRBJ2-5
TGTGCCAGCAGTTTAGTCGGTTGGAAAGGCTACACCTTC	CASSLVGWKGYTF	-	-	TRBV12-3/TRBV12-4	TRBJ1-2
TGTGCCAGCAGGGAGCTAAACACCGGGGAGCTGTTTTTT	CASRELNTGELFF	-	many	TRBV6-2/TRBV6-3	TRBJ2-2
TGTGCCAGCAGTCGAGGGCAGGCTAACACTGAAGCTTTCTTT	CASSRGQANTEAFF	-	many	TRBV12-3/TRBV12-4	TRBJ1-1
TGTGCCAGCAGTTACACAGGGGGTAGGAGCAATCAGCCCCAGCATTTT	CASSYTGGRSNQPQHF	TRBD1	-	TRBV12-3/TRBV12-4	TRBJ1-5
TGTGCCAGCAGTTACTCACTAGCGGGGGGCACAGATACGCAGTATTTT	CASSYSLAGGTDTQYF	TRBD2	many	TRBV6-5	TRBJ2-3
TGTGCCAGCAGTTTATACCCCCTATGGGGGGATTTCACCGGGGAGCTGTTTTTT	CASSLYPLWGDFTGELFF	-	-	TRBV27	TRBJ2-2
TGTGCCAGCAGCGTAGATACAGTCATGAACACTGAAGCTTTCTTT	CASSVDTVMNTEAFF	-	many	TRBV9	TRBJ1-1
TGTGCCAGCAGCCAAGACACCGGGACAGGGAACGAGCAGTTCTTC	CASSQDTGTGNEQFF	TRBD1	-	TRBV4-2	TRBJ2-1
TGTGCCAGCAGTGAAGAGGGACGGACCTACGAGCAGTACTTC	CASSEEGRTYEQYF	-	many	TRBV2	TRBJ2-7
TGCAGTGCTCGACCACACGAGACCCAGTACTTC	CSARPHETQYF	-	many	TRBV20-1	TRBJ2-5
TGTGCCAGCAGCTTAGACTTAGGTTTGGAGACCCAGTACTTC	CASSLDLGLETQYF	-	few	TRBV7-2	TRBJ2-5
TGTGCCAACAGCGTAATGGTCGGGGGCCGCACTGAAGCTTTCTTT	CANSVMVGGRTEAFF	-	-	TRBV9	TRBJ1-1
TGTGCCAGCAGTGAAGCGGGGGGCGCGGGTCAGCCCCAGCATTTT	CASSEAGGAGQPQHF	-	-	TRBV6-1	TRBJ1-5
TGCAGCGCCGTCATGAACACTGAAGCTTTCTTT	CSAVMNTEAFF	-	many	TRBV20-1	TRBJ1-1
TGTGCCAGCAGCTTCAGGTCCCAAGAGACCCAGTACTTC	CASSFRSQETQYF	-	few	TRBV5-4	TRBJ2-5
TGCGCCAGCAGCTTGGATAGGGGGCTTGGAACCGGGGAGCTGTTTTTT	CASSLDRGLGTGELFF	TRBD1	many	TRBV5-1	TRBJ2-2
TGTGCCAGCAGCCCAAATCGGGGGGGCCGAGAGACCCAGTACTTC	CASSPNRGGRETQYF	TRBD2	many	TRBV7-3	TRBJ2-5
TGCGCCAGCAGCTTGGTTGGCGGGTTGGCTGAAGCTTTCTTT	CASSLVGGLAEAFF	-	many	TRBV5-1	TRBJ1-1
TGTGCCAGCAGTGAAGCGCTTCTGGCAACGTATAATTCACCCCTCCACTTT	CASSEALLATYNSPLHF	-	-	TRBV2	TRBJ1-6
TGCAGTGCTAGTCACGGAAGCTCCTATAATTCACCCCTCCACTTT	CSASHGSSYNSPLHF	-	few	TRBV20-1	TRBJ1-6
TGCAGCGTTGCAGCAGCGACCTACGAGCAGTACTTC	CSVAAATYEQYF	-	many	TRBV29-1	TRBJ2-7
TGTGCCAGCAGCTCTGGAACGAACACTGAAGCTTTCTTT	CASSSGTNTEAFF	-	-	TRBV7-6	TRBJ1-1
TGTGCCAGCAGTCCACGACAGGGTGGATCCTACGAGCAGTACTTC	CASSPRQGGSYEQYF	TRBD1	-	TRBV27	TRBJ2-7
TGTGCCAGCAGCTTAGGAGGGTACGGTGGGGGGGCCTATTACGAGCAGTACTTC	CASSLGGYGGGAYYEQYF	-	many	TRBV11-2	TRBJ2-7
TGCAGTGCTCCTATGCAGCCTCGCGGGGATGGCTACACCTTC	CSAPMQPRGDGYTF	-	many	TRBV20-1	TRBJ1-2
TGTGCCAGCCGCACCGATATAAGGGGGGGAAACACTGAAGCTTTCTTT	CASRTDIRGGNTEAFF	-	many	TRBV12-3/TRBV12-4	TRBJ1-1